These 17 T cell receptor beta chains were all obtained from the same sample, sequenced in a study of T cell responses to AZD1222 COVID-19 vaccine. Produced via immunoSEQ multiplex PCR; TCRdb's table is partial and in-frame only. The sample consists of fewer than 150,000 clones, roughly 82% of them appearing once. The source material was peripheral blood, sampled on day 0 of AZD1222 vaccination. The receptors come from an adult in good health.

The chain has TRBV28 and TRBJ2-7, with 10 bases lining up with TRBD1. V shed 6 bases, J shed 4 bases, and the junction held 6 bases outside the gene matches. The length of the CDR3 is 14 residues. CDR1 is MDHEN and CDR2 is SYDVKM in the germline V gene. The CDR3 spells CASSRQGAVYEQYF. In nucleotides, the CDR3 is TGTGCCAGCAGCCGACAGGGGGCGGTGTACGAGCAGTACTTC.

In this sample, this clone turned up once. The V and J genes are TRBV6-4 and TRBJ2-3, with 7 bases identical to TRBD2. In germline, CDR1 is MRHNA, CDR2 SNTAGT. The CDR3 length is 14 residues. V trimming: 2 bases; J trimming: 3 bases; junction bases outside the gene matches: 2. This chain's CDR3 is CASSDGEGTDTQYF. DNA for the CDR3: TGTGCCAGCAGTGACGGGGAGGGGACAGATACGCAGTATTTT.

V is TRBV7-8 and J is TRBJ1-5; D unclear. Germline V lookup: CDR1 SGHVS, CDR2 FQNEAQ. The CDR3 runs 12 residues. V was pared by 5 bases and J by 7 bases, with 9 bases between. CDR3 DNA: TGTGCCAGCAGCCAAGCGCTCCAGCCCCAGCATTTT. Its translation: CASSQALQPQHF.

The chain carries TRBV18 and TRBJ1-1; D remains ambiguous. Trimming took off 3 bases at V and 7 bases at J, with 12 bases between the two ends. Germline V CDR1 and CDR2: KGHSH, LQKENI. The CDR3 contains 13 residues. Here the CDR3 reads CASSPHARNEAFF. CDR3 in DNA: TGTGCCAGCTCACCCCACGCCAGGAATGAAGCTTTCTTT.

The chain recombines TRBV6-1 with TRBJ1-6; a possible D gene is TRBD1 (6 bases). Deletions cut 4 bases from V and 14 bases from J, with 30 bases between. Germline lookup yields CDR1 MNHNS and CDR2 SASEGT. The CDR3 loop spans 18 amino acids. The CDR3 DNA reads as TGTGCCAGCAGTGGCCCTATGTTTAGGGGGGGCACAGGGTCAACCCTCCACTTT. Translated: CASSGPMFRGGTGSTLHF.

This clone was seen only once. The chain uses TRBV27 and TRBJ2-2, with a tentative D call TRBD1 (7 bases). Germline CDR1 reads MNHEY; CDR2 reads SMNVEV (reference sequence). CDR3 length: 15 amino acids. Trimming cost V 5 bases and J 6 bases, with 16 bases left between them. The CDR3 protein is CASSLQGRSAGELFF. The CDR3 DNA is TGTGCCAGCAGTCTACAGGGGAGGAGTGCCGGGGAGCTGTTTTTT.

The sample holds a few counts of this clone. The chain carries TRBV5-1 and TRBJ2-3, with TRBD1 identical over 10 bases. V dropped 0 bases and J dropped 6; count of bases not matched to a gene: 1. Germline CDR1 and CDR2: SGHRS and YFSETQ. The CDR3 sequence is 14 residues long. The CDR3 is CASSLGTGGDTQYF. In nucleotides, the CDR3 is TGCGCCAGCAGCTTGGGGACAGGGGGGGATACGCAGTATTTT.

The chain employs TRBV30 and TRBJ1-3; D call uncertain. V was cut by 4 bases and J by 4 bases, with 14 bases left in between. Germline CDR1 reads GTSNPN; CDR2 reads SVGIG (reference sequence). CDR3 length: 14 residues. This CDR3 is CAWTKIIGGNTIYF. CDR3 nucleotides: TGTGCCTGGACAAAAATCATAGGGGGAAACACCATATATTTT.

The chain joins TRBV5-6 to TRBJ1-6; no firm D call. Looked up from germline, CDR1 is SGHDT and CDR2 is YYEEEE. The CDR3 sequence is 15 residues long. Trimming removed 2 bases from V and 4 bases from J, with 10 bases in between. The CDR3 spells CASSFYGVYNSPLHF. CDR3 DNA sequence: TGTGCCAGCAGCTTCTATGGGGTGTATAATTCACCCCTCCACTTT. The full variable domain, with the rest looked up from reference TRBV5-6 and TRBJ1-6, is DAGVTQSPTHLIKTRGQQVTLRCSPKSGHDTVSWYQQALGQGPQFIFQYYEEEERQRGNFPDRFSGHQFPNYSSELNVNALLLGDSALYLCASSFYGVYNSPLHFGNGTRLTVT.

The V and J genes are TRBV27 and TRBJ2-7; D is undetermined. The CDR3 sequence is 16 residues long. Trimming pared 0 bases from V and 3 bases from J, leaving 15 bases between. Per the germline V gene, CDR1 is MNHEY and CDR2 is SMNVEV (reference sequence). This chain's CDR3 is CASSLSWEARLYEQYF. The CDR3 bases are TGTGCCAGCAGTTTATCTTGGGAAGCCCGACTCTACGAGCAGTACTTC.

The CDR3 nucleotides read TGTGCCAGCAGCGTAGCTCTTACTAGCGGAGACAATGAGCAGTTCTTC. Amino acids: CASSVALTSGDNEQFF. This chain joins TRBV9 and TRBJ2-1; 8 bases map to TRBD2. The V segment lost 0 bases and the J segment 5 bases; nucleotides outside the gene matches: 7. The CDR3 is 16 residues long. CDR1 and CDR2 from the germline V gene are SGDLS and YYNGEE.

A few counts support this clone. This CDR3 reads CASSLQEQPSYGYTF. Here the CDR3 DNA reads TGTGCCAGCAGCTTACAAGAACAGCCCTCCTATGGCTACACCTTC. The gene calls are TRBV14 and TRBJ1-2; D unclear. Germline values: CDR1 SGHDN, CDR2 FVKESK. Trimming took 5 bases from V and 4 from J, leaving 17 bases between them. The CDR3 is 15 amino acids. Full variable domain (outside the CDR3, taken from reference TRBV14 and TRBJ1-2): EAGVTQFPSHSVIEKGQTVTLRCDPISGHDNLYWYRRVMGKEIKFLLHFVKESKQDESGMPNNRFLAERTGGTYSTLKVQPAELEDSGVYFCASSLQEQPSYGYTFGSGTRLTVV.

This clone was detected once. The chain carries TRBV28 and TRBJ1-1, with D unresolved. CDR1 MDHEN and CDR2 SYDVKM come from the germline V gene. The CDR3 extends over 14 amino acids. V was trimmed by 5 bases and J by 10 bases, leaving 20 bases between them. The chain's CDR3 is CASSIPQGIPRAFF. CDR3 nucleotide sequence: TGTGCCAGCAGTATCCCCCAAGGGATCCCTCGAGCTTTCTTT. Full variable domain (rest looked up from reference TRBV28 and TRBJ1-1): DVKVTQSSRYLVKRTGEKVFLECVQDMDHENMFWYRQDPGLGLRLIYFSYDVKMKEKGDIPEGYSVSREKKERFSLILESASTNQTSMYLCASSIPQGIPRAFFGQGTRLTVV.

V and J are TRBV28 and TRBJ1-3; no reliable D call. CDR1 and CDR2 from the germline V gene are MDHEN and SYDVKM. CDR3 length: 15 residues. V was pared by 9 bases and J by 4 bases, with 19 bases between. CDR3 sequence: CASHSGNLVGNTIYF. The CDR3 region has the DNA TGTGCCAGTCACTCGGGAAACCTCGTCGGAAACACCATATATTTT.

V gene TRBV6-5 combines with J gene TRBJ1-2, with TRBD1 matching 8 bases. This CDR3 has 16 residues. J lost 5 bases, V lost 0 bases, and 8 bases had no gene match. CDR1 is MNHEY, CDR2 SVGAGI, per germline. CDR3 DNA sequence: TGTGCCAGCAGTTACTCGCGGACAGGGAGCTTTTATGGCTACACCTTC. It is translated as CASSYSRTGSFYGYTF.

The DNA for the CDR3 is TGCGCCAGCAGCCAAGGGTCGGGGACTGAAGCTTTCTTT. It specifies CASSQGSGTEAFF. This chain joins TRBV5-1 and TRBJ1-1; D not resolved. The germline CDR1 and CDR2 sequences are SGHRS and YFSETQ. The germline V and J ends were trimmed by 4 bases and 5 bases, with 12 bases remaining between them. The CDR3 runs 13 residues. Complete variable domain (other parts from reference TRBV5-1 and TRBJ1-1): KAGVTQTPRYLIKTRGQQVTLSCSPISGHRSVSWYQQTPGQGLQFLFEYFSETQRNKGNFPGRFSGRQFSNSRSEMNVSTLELGDSALYLCASSQGSGTEAFFGQGTRLTVV.

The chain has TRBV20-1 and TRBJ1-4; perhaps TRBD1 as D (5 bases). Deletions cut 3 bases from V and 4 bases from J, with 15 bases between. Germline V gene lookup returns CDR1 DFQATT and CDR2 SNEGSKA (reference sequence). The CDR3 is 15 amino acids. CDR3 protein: CSASLGERYNEKLFF. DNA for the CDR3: TGCAGTGCTAGTTTGGGGGAGCGGTATAATGAAAAACTGTTTTTT.